What follows describes a single T cell receptor beta chain. This clone showed up just once. The antigen it recognizes is unknown. Base qualities are not recorded, but no much larger clone differs from it by a single base. This record belongs to a study of blood T cell repertoires in COVID-19 (TCRdb year 2020). Looking at the study overall: Samples from collaborators originated in the United States, Italy and Spain and spanned both the acute and convalescent phases of COVID-19. The material from the prospective study consisted of cDNA or gDNA derived from T cells, B-cell-depleted T cells, or PBMCs. The repertoires were made available in a free public database intended to serve as a resource for research on the immune response to SARS-CoV-2. The dataset comprised deeply sampled blood TCRbeta repertoires from subjects exposed to, actively infected with, or recovered from COVID-19. Samples were obtained from the ongoing ImmuneRACE study (first 160 participants) and from about 1,300 subjects provided by 6 global collaborators. Nearly every sample came with metadata listing a de-identified subject ID, COVID-19 status, age in years and sex. HLA class I and class II types, where available, came from metadata supplied by the sample provider rather than from assay-based typing.

TCRbeta CDR3 regions were amplified from genomic DNA using the immunoSEQ Assay, a bias-controlled multiplex PCR. As for the authors' bioinformatics: The number of nucleated cells in each sample was estimated by amplification of reference gene primers within the assay. To quantify the absolute abundance of each unique TCRbeta CDR3 rearrangement, sequence reads were collapsed and filtered. Productive Simpson clonality was computed per sample as the square root of Simpson's diversity index over productive rearrangements. Not all clones reach the TCRdb copy of this immuneACCESS table, which keeps in-frame sequences only. Checked studies attribute under half of the gap to unresolved V genes and leave the rest unexplained. V, J and clone size are those of that table, while D and trimming were read from the DNA. Here the sample has just over 300,000 clones; 86% occur a single time. Less than 4.5% of the sample belongs to the ten largest clones.

The germline V gene encodes CDR1 LNHDA and CDR2 SQIVND (reference sequence). Measured from the cysteine to the phenylalanine, the CDR3 is 19 residues long. The DNA shown is the 57-base CDR3, in frame from base 1. Relative to germline, V is missing 7 bases and J is missing 5 bases, with 23 bases of the junction outside any gene match. What the research found in general, with its limitations: The quantity of clinical and demographic metadata differed by source and by participant and was supplied without curation.

Enrolling through a virtual design, the prospective study's participants ranged in age from roughly 18 to 100 years and lived across roughly 24 United States geographic areas. To assign participants to cohorts, the prospective study relied on clinical history that participants themselves reported in a screening survey and a study questionnaire. Recovered participants in ImmuneRACE Cohort 3 were defined as having two consecutive negative NP/OP PCR tests, clearance from a healthcare professional, or resolution of symptoms. Each participant in the prospective study had whole blood, serum and a nasopharyngeal or oropharyngeal swab collected by mobile phlebotomists. Prospective study participants could optionally give additional blood draws and questionnaires over a roughly 2-month period. Before DNA extraction, blood samples from the prospective study were shipped at room temperature or frozen.

The receptor comes from a man aged 30-40 years who had recovered from COVID-19. Sequenced sample: PBMCs or T cells enriched from blood (not recorded which). The chain couples TRBV19 to TRBJ2-5; 9 central nucleotides agree with TRBD1. The CDR3 amino acid sequence is: CASTPAEGWGTGPPETQYF. The DNA reads TGTGCCAGTACCCCGGCGGAGGGGTGGGGGACAGGGCCCCCGGAGACCCAGTACTTC.